This record concerns one T cell receptor (beta chain) sequence. The CDR3 covers 17 residues. V shed 1 base and J shed 0 bases, with 13 bases lying between them. CDR1 SGHTA and CDR2 FQGNSA come from the germline V gene. The data were taken from a study of blood T cell repertoires in COVID-19. In the original analysis: Reference gene primer amplification in the assay estimated nucleated cell counts. TCRdb's copy holds only in-frame clones and misses some; the assay was immunoSEQ multiplex PCR. The DNA gave D and trimming, while V, J and clone size come from that table. This sample carries about 120,000 clones, 65% to 85% of them seen once, and the ten largest clones take about 18%.

The rearrangement uses TRBV7-2 and TRBJ2-1; the D gene is possibly TRBD2 (5 bases). The sequenced sample was peripheral blood. The receptor was isolated from a man aged 30 to 45 with COVID-19, enrolled during active disease. CDR3 DNA: TGTGCCAGCAGCTTAGTTGTAGGAGGAAGCTCCTACAATGAGCAGTTCTTC. It codes for CASSLVVGGSSYNEQFF.